This T cell receptor (beta chain) was captured in a study of metastatic and nonmetastatic thyroid tumors. Study in general: It was across blood and tumor or nodule tissue from malignant and benign thyroid patients that repertoires were compared. Study-wide findings and caveats: Significantly greater TCR beta diversity was reportedly found in malignant thyroid tumors than in benign nodules (in blood and tumor).

This clone was seen at least ten times. The target antigen is unknown. In the source study's methods: The study took CDR3 differences across clinicopathological groups and made a distant-metastasis classifier for papillary thyroid cancer from them. MiXCR re-clonotyped the PCR reads for TCRdb. The V and J calls here are based on TCRdb, not the publication. The profile shows approximately 90,000 clones, about 12% of them singletons. Treatment of any kind had been given to no patient before thyroid surgery. The origin of this receptor is a female donor with papillary thyroid cancer or a benign thyroid nodule (not recorded which). Some clones in this sample may be carry-over from other donors' samples. Sequencing was performed on blood.

CDR3 bases: TGTGCCAGCAGCCAAGGACAGTTTGGGAGGGCTGAAGCTTTCTTT. Translation: CASSQGQFGRAEAFF. J is TRBJ1-1 and V is TRBV3-1, with D possibly matching TRBD1 (5 bases). V was shortened by 1 base and J by 6 bases, with 15 bases between the two germline ends. CDR1 and CDR2 from the germline V gene are LGHDT and YNNKEL (reference sequence). The CDR3 covers 15 residues. The complete variable domain, with remaining parts taken from reference TRBV3-1 and TRBJ1-1, reads DTAVSQTPKYLVTQMGNDKSIKCEQNLGHDTMYWYKQDSKKFLKIMFSYNNKELIINETVPNRFSPKSPDKAHLNLHINSLELGDSAVYFCASSQGQFGRAEAFFGQGTRLTVV.